This T cell receptor beta chain was sequenced in a study of blood T cell repertoires in COVID-19. Overall study: Italy, Spain and the United States were the sources of the convalescent and acute COVID-19 samples.

Sequenced by immunoSEQ multiplex PCR; TCRdb stores in-frame clones only, minus some. Found here are around 280,000 clones, 85% to 90% of them singletons; the top ten hold about 1.8%. The sample holds a few counts of this clone. The CDR3 is 14 amino acids. The germline V and J ends were trimmed by 4 bases and 1 base, with 11 bases remaining between them. The source material was PBMCs or T cells enriched from blood (not recorded which). This TCR derives from a woman younger than 30 with acute COVID-19. This chain connects TRBV5-3 to TRBJ2-5; D may be TRBD2 (6 bases). Being an ORF, TRBV5-3 has a function that is uncertain. Here the CDR3 DNA reads TGTGCCAGAAGCCGCCGGGACTCCCAAGAGACCCAGTACTTC. This codes for CARSRRDSQETQYF.